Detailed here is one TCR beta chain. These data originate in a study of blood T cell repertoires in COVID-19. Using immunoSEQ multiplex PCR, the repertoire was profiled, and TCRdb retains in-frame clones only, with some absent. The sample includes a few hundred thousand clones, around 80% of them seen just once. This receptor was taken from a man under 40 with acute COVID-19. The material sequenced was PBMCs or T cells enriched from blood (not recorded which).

The CDR3 region has the DNA TGTGCCAGCAGCGTACAGGGGGCTTCTGGGAATGAGCAGTTCTTC. It codes for CASSVQGASGNEQFF. V is TRBV6-4 and J is TRBJ2-1; 9 bases agree with TRBD1. The J segment lost 7 bases and the V segment lost 6 bases, leaving 10 bases of the junction unmatched. The CDR3 has 15 amino acids. Germline lookup yields CDR1 MRHNA and CDR2 SNTAGT.